These 7 T cell receptor beta chains share one sample of origin, sequenced in a study of blood T cell repertoires in COVID-19. Libraries were prepared by immunoSEQ multiplex PCR; TCRdb keeps only in-frame clonotypes and omits some of them. The sample has approximately 260,000 clones, approximately 92% seen once. Sequencing used peripheral blood. These receptors were obtained from a woman aged 40 to 50 who had recovered from COVID-19.

The V gene is TRBV28, the J gene TRBJ2-3, with D possibly being TRBD2 (6 bases). V lost 1 base to trimming and J lost 6 bases, with 17 bases between them. The CDR3 runs 16 residues. Looked up from germline, CDR1 is MDHEN and CDR2 is SYDVKM. CDR3 sequence: CASSLLETSGGDTQYF. In DNA form, the CDR3 reads TGTGCCAGCAGTTTATTGGAGACTAGTGGGGGGGATACGCAGTATTTT. The whole variable domain, remainder taken from reference TRBV28 and TRBJ2-3, is DVKVTQSSRYLVKRTGEKVFLECVQDMDHENMFWYRQDPGLGLRLIYFSYDVKMKEKGDIPEGYSVSREKKERFSLILESASTNQTSMYLCASSLLETSGGDTQYFGPGTRLTVL.

The genes are TRBV5-1 and TRBJ1-6; D is unclear. Deletions cut 1 base from V and 10 bases from J, with 12 bases between. The CDR3 consists of 14 residues. Germline V gives CDR1 SGHRS, CDR2 YFSETQ. The CDR3 DNA follows: TGCGCCAGCAGCTTGTTTCCGGCGGCGTCACCCCTCCACTTT. This gives the protein CASSLFPAASPLHF.

The chain uses TRBV3-1 (or the pseudogene TRBV3-2) and TRBJ2-2, with D perhaps TRBD1 (6 bases). V gave up 3 bases and J gave up 5 bases, with 13 bases separating them. This CDR3 has 15 amino acids. The V gene's germline CDR1 is LGHDT and CDR2 YNNKEL (reference sequence). The CDR3 loop reads CASSHAGAGTGELFF. The DNA for the CDR3 is TGTGCCAGCAGCCATGCAGGGGCAGGAACCGGGGAGCTGTTTTTT.

This chain links TRBV25-1 with TRBJ1-2; weak D call: TRBD1 (5 bases). Per germline, CDR1 MGHDK and CDR2 SYGVNS. V was pared by 2 bases and J by 5 bases, with 15 bases between. The CDR3 contains 15 residues. The CDR3 coding sequence is TGTGCCAGCAGTGAAACCCACAGGAATCTATATGGCTACACCTTC. Translated, it gives CASSETHRNLYGYTF.

The chain is built from TRBV2 and TRBJ1-3; 7 bases align to TRBD1. The CDR3 is made up of 16 amino acids. V lost 4 bases and J lost 3; bases outside the gene matches: 9. The germline CDR1 and CDR2 sequences are SNHLY and FYNNEI. The CDR3: CASSAWQGVGGNTIYF. The CDR3 DNA follows: TGTGCCAGCAGTGCCTGGCAGGGGGTCGGTGGAAACACCATATATTTT.

This chain joins TRBV5-4 and TRBJ2-7; 7 bases line up with TRBD2. Trimming removed 0 bases from V and 0 bases from J; junction bases left unmatched: 6. Germline assignment: CDR1 SGHNT and CDR2 YYREEE (reference sequence). The CDR3 is made up of 16 amino acids. This chain's CDR3 is CASSLVGGGTSYEQYF. CDR3 nucleotides: TGTGCCAGCAGCTTGGTGGGCGGGGGTACCTCCTACGAGCAGTACTTC.

The gene calls are TRBV14 and TRBJ1-4; 9 bases match TRBD1. This CDR3 contains 17 residues. V gave up 4 bases and J gave up 5 bases; unmatched junction bases: 11. CDR1 is SGHDN, CDR2 FVKESK, per germline. CDR3 bases: TGTGCCAGCAGCCGGATATCTGGGACAGGGTCAAATGAAAAACTGTTTTTT. Translated, it gives CASSRISGTGSNEKLFF.